This entry features one TCR beta chain sequence. The antigen is unknown. This record comes from a study of shared clonotypes between healthy human individuals. In the study's own analysis: Junction-only sequences without quality scores came from ImmunoSEQ, so filtering differed. The data were produced by immunoSEQ multiplex PCR, yet TCRdb's version contains in-frame clones alone and is incomplete. The V and J calls and clone size were taken over from that table, and D and trimming were inferred from the DNA. This table holds about 2.5 million clones, roughly 92% found once. The study's findings and limits: Exclusively blood specimens were collected; tissue repertoires likely differ.

This clonotype was sampled from a man aged 18-30 years in good health. Some clones in this sample may be carry-over from other donors' samples. Sequenced: naive CD4+ T cells from PBMCs. Regarding subset: CD45RA+ positively selected.

CDR3 coding DNA: TGTGCCAGCAGCTTCCGCGCAGGCCGCCAAGAGACCCAGTACTTC. Encoded protein: CASSFRAGRQETQYF. This chain uses TRBV28 with TRBJ2-5; D is undetermined. The CDR3 is 15 residues long. Germline CDR1 and CDR2: MDHEN and SYDVKM. The V end lost 6 bases, the J end lost 1 base, and 15 bases lay between the germline ends.